This TCR beta chain was observed in a study of blood T cell repertoires in COVID-19. Study details: Researchers got acute and convalescent COVID-19 samples from the United States, Italy and Spain. T cells, B-cell-depleted T cells, or PBMCs supplied cDNA or gDNA.

As handled by the study authors: By means of reference gene primer amplification, nucleated cell counts were estimated. TCRdb's table, derived via immunoSEQ multiplex PCR, lists solely in-frame clones and lacks some. That table gives V, J and clone size, and the DNA gave D and trimming. Of 63,000 or so clones in the sample, roughly 81% are singletons; the top ten hold 9.2%. Germline V gives CDR1 LGHDT, CDR2 YNNKEL (reference sequence). The CDR3 is made up of 14 amino acids. V shed 4 bases, J shed 0 bases, and the junction held 2 bases outside the gene matches. The chain is built from TRBV3-1 (or the pseudogene TRBV3-2) and TRBJ1-1; 7 positions match TRBD1. Sequencing was carried out using peripheral blood. The TCR sequence derives from a human donor in a cohort sampled during active COVID-19. CDR3 region: CASSPGQMNTEAFF. The CDR3, as DNA: TGTGCCAGCAGCCCGGGACAGATGAACACTGAAGCTTTCTTT.